This T cell receptor (beta chain) was retrieved from a study of cytomegalovirus exposure and HLA in healthy donors. The wider study: Out of fewer than 400 genotyped donors, 81% belonged to the Caucasian-associated ancestry cluster. Whole-study findings and limits: Later on, a genetic analysis was performed. It linked a missense variant in DCLRE1C with V- and J-gene trimming of TCR beta.

The CDR3 is made up of 13 amino acids. V was trimmed by 5 bases and J by 6 bases, leaving 11 bases between them. Germline-derived CDR1 and CDR2 are GTSNPN and SVGIG (reference sequence). To note about this clone: Antigen specificity is unknown.

Researchers ran the PCR with 60 Vbeta and 13 Jbeta primers. Study processing details: Later analysis identified some 88 million unique TCR beta chains, roughly 11 million shared. Produced via immunoSEQ multiplex PCR; TCRdb's table is partial and in-frame only. From that table come the V and J calls and clone size; the DNA was used to work out D and trimming. The sample has roughly 150,000 clones; roughly 80% are singletons. The sequence was collected from a woman between 40 and 50 years old in good health and CMV-seronegative. The sequenced sample consisted of PBMCs. The V and J genes are TRBV30 and TRBJ1-6; weak D call: TRBD1 (6 bases). The CDR3 loop reads CAWGQISNSPLHF. CDR3 in DNA: TGTGCCTGGGGACAGATCAGTAATTCACCCCTCCACTTT.